A single sample is the source of the 7 T cell receptor beta chains below, sequenced in a study of T-cell reconstitution after alpha-beta-depleted transplantation in children. Unique molecular identifiers were built into the TCRbeta library. Each CDR3 protein is one row after TCRdb ran MiXCR on the PCR reads. Of fewer than 550,000 distinct CDR3 sequences listed, about 16% were seen once; the top ten hold 25% to 30%. The material was PBMCs, mostly from graft donor cells, obtained 360 days after TCRalphabeta/CD19-depleted stem cell transplant. The receptors come from a boy younger than two who had a stem cell transplant for Wiskott-Aldrich syndrome, so the T cells may come from the graft donor.

This clonotype showed up just a few times. J is TRBJ2-3 and V is TRBV5-1, with 9 bases fitting TRBD1. The trim removed 1 base at V and 6 bases at J, leaving 6 bases unmatched. The CDR3 is made up of 15 amino acids. The germline V gene has CDR1 SGHRS and CDR2 YFSETQ. The CDR3 reads CASSLFTGGSDTQYF. In nucleotides, the CDR3 is TGCGCCAGCAGCTTGTTTACAGGGGGCTCGGATACGCAGTATTTT. Looking up the rest from reference TRBV5-1 and TRBJ2-3 gives the full variable domain: KAGVTQTPRYLIKTRGQQVTLSCSPISGHRSVSWYQQTPGQGLQFLFEYFSETQRNKGNFPGRFSGRQFSNSRSEMNVSTLELGDSALYLCASSLFTGGSDTQYFGPGTRLTVL.

This chain uses TRBV5-3 with TRBJ2-7, with D possibly matching TRBD2 (6 bases). TRBV5-3 is an ORF, and what it does is uncertain. V gave up 0 bases and J gave up 6 bases, with 16 bases separating them. There are 15 residues in the CDR3. As DNA, the CDR3 is TGTGCCAGAAGCTTGGACGGGCAGCGGGCTCTCGAGCAGTACTTC. This translates into CARSLDGQRALEQYF.

This clonotype was observed a few times. The chain recombines TRBV29-1 with TRBJ1-1; 7 nucleotides line up with TRBD1. Looked up from germline, CDR1 is SQVTM and CDR2 is ANQGSEA. Trimming at V came to 4 bases and at J to 4 bases, leaving 6 bases not matched to a gene. This CDR3 has 13 residues. The CDR3 loop reads CSVANRGSTEAFF. DNA of the CDR3: TGCAGCGTTGCTAACAGGGGATCCACTGAAGCTTTCTTT. The full variable domain, with the rest looked up from reference TRBV29-1 and TRBJ1-1, is SAVISQKPSRDICQRGTSLTIQCQVDSQVTMMFWYRQQPGQSLTLIATANQGSEATYESGFVIDKFPISRPNLTFSTLTVSNMSPEDSSIYLCSVANRGSTEAFFGQGTRLTVV.

The chain has TRBV7-2 and TRBJ1-1, with 7 bases fitting TRBD1. J was trimmed by 1 base and V by 4 bases; bases with no gene match: 3. The germline CDR1 and CDR2 sequences are SGHTA and FQGNSA. This CDR3 is 14 amino acids long. Here the CDR3 DNA reads TGTGCCAGCAGCTCTCAGGGGGGGAACACTGAAGCTTTCTTT. Translated: CASSSQGGNTEAFF.

This chain uses TRBV9 with TRBJ2-1; weak D call: TRBD2 (6 bases). Germline V gene sequence: CDR1 SGDLS, CDR2 YYNGEE. V lost 4 bases and J 6 bases, leaving 20 bases between the germline ends. The CDR3 loop spans 16 amino acids. CDR3 sequence reads: CASSPPGLREPNEQFF. The DNA for the CDR3 is TGTGCCAGCAGCCCCCCGGGACTTCGAGAGCCCAATGAGCAGTTCTTC.

This rearrangement joins TRBV4-3 to TRBJ2-7; TRBD2 is a possible D gene (5 bases). The CDR3 extends over 15 amino acids. The V end lost 0 bases, the J end lost 0 bases, and 9 bases lay between the germline ends. Germline CDR1 LGHNA, CDR2 YSLEER. The CDR3 bases are TGCGCCAGCAGCCAAGAAGCCCGGGGCTCCTACGAGCAGTACTTC. Its translation is CASSQEARGSYEQYF.

This chain joins TRBV6-1 and TRBJ2-5; D is ambiguous. V dropped 4 bases and J dropped 5 bases, with 17 bases sitting between them. The CDR3 length is 15 residues. Germline assignment: CDR1 MNHNS and CDR2 SASEGT. The CDR3 spells CASSVVPTSGETQYF. DNA for the CDR3: TGTGCCAGCAGTGTCGTCCCTACCTCCGGGGAGACCCAGTACTTC.